Shown below are 31 T cell receptor beta chains from a single sample sequenced in a study of T cell repertoires in cytomegalovirus infection. Each CDR3 protein gets one entry after TCRdb re-called the reads with MiXCR. The data show around 250,000 distinct CDR3 sequences, about 15% seen once. The sequencing sample was made of CD8+ T cells from PBMCs. Receptors originate from a human donor in good health (CMV status not recorded). Some clones in this sample may be carry-over from other donors' samples.

This rearrangement joins TRBV24-1 to TRBJ1-5; maybe TRBD1 (5 bases). CDR1 is KGHDR, CDR2 SFDVKD, per germline. The CDR3 covers 14 residues. V was pared by 6 bases and J by 6 bases, with 14 bases between. The chain's CDR3 is CATSSGGVGQPQHF. The CDR3, as DNA: TGTGCCACCAGTTCCGGGGGGGTAGGTCAGCCCCAGCATTTT.

The rearrangement links TRBV28 to TRBJ1-5; TRBD1 is a possible D gene (5 bases). The V end was cut by 3 bases, the J end by 3 bases, with 9 bases between. The germline gives CDR1 MDHEN, CDR2 SYDVKM. The CDR3 spans 14 residues. The CDR3 sequence: CASSLVQANQPQHF. The CDR3 DNA reads as TGTGCCAGCAGTTTGGTACAGGCCAATCAGCCCCAGCATTTT.

This clonotype was counted between two and nine times. This chain joins TRBV29-1 and TRBJ2-7, with D possibly TRBD1 on 6 matching bases. CDR1 is SQVTM and CDR2 is ANQGSEA in the germline V gene. This CDR3 contains 13 residues. V was trimmed by 3 bases and J by 1 base, leaving 10 bases between them. CDR3 DNA sequence: TGCAGCGTTGAGTCGGACAGTTCCTACGAGCAGTACTTC. As protein: CSVESDSSYEQYF.

In this sample, this clonotype turned up once. A much bigger clone sits one base away, suggesting this may be a read error. This sequence joins TRBV7-7 and TRBJ1-1, with 9 bases aligning to TRBD1. The CDR3 covers 14 residues. Germline assignment: CDR1 SSHAT and CDR2 FNYEAQ (reference sequence). The CDR3 nucleotides are TGTACCAGCAGCCTATCTGGGACAGGGCATGAAGCTTTCTTT. Translation: CTSSLSGTGHEAFF.

The rearrangement joins TRBV6-6 to TRBJ2-5, with D possibly TRBD2 on 5 matching bases. V lost 0 bases, J lost 6 bases, and 11 bases lay in between. This CDR3 has 14 residues. In germline, CDR1 is MNHNY, CDR2 SVGAGI (reference sequence). The CDR3 spells CASSYSTGVKTQYF. CDR3 nucleotides: TGTGCCAGCAGTTACTCGACCGGGGTGAAGACCCAGTACTTC.

This clonotype was detected many times. The rearrangement joins TRBV28 to TRBJ2-2; weak D call: TRBD1 (5 bases). Trimming took off 5 bases at V and 3 bases at J, with 10 bases between the two ends. The CDR3 is 14 amino acids. Germline loops: CDR1 MDHEN, CDR2 SYDVKM. CDR3 in DNA: TGTGCCAGCAGTCGTCAGGGTCACACCGGGGAGCTGTTTTTT. It yields the protein CASSRQGHTGELFF.

This clonotype was seen more than once but under ten times. The CDR3 region is CASSEARAGGVQPQHF. CDR3 coding DNA: TGTGCCAGCAGTGAAGCGAGGGCGGGAGGGGTTCAGCCCCAGCATTTT. This chain joins TRBV2 and TRBJ1-5; D is perhaps TRBD1 (5 bases). This CDR3 comprises 16 residues. CDR1 and CDR2 from the germline V gene are SNHLY and FYNNEI. The V and J ends lost 0 bases and 6 bases respectively, with 15 bases between them. The variable domain in full, completed from reference TRBV2 and TRBJ1-5, reads EPEVTQTPSHQVTQMGQEVILRCVPISNHLYFYWYRQILGQKVEFLVSFYNNEISEKSEIFDDQFSVERPDGSNFTLKIRSTKLEDSAMYFCASSEARAGGVQPQHFGDGTRLSIL.

This clonotype was observed a handful of times. The J gene is TRBJ1-1, the V gene TRBV28; unclear D gene. Germline V gives CDR1 MDHEN, CDR2 SYDVKM. The CDR3 loop spans 12 amino acids. V was trimmed by 7 bases and J by 3 bases, leaving 9 bases between them. The CDR3 protein is CASTSGYTEAFF. The DNA for the CDR3 is TGTGCCAGCACCAGTGGGTACACTGAAGCTTTCTTT.

V usage is TRBV19 and J usage is TRBJ1-4; D gene ambiguous. Trimming cost V 3 bases and J 5 bases, with 10 bases left between them. This CDR3 contains 14 residues. The germline V gene encodes CDR1 LNHDA and CDR2 SQIVND (reference sequence). Here the CDR3 DNA reads TGTGCCAGTAGTATTTTTGGAGAGAATGAAAAACTGTTTTTT. Its protein product is CASSIFGENEKLFF.

In this sample, this clonotype turned up many times. The V and J genes are TRBV28 and TRBJ2-5; the D is unclear. The CDR3 is made up of 16 amino acids. Trimming took 5 bases from V and 5 from J, leaving 21 bases between them. Germline CDR1 MDHEN, CDR2 SYDVKM. CDR3 loop: CASSARIGPKAETQYF. The DNA for the CDR3 is TGTGCCAGCAGTGCCAGAATCGGACCGAAAGCGGAGACCCAGTACTTC. Filled out from reference TRBV28 and TRBJ2-5, the complete variable domain reads DVKVTQSSRYLVKRTGEKVFLECVQDMDHENMFWYRQDPGLGLRLIYFSYDVKMKEKGDIPEGYSVSREKKERFSLILESASTNQTSMYLCASSARIGPKAETQYFGPGTRLLVL.

The rearrangement links TRBV19 to TRBJ1-4; possibly TRBD1 for D (6 bases). Between the trimmed V and J ends, which lost 6 bases and 6 bases, there was a span of 14 bases. The CDR3 spans 14 residues. CDR1 is LNHDA, CDR2 SQIVND, per germline (reference sequence). The CDR3 reads CASRPPGGYEKLFF. The CDR3 bases are TGTGCCAGTAGGCCCCCGGGGGGCTATGAAAAACTGTTTTTT.

This chain joins TRBV6-5 and TRBJ2-7; D assignment may be TRBD1 or TRBD2 (6 bases each). Germline V lookup: CDR1 MNHEY, CDR2 SVGAGI. The V gene lost 6 bases and the J gene lost 2 bases, with 14 bases spanning the gap. This CDR3 is built from 14 residues. CDR3 nucleotide sequence: TGTGCCAGCAGGTACGGGGGCTCCGCCTACGAGCAGTACTTC. This encodes CASRYGGSAYEQYF.

The V call is TRBV10-1, the J call TRBJ1-5, with 7 bases that match TRBD1. The CDR3 is 16 amino acids. J gave up 2 bases and V 11 bases, and 15 bases lay outside the gene matches. Germline-derived CDR1 and CDR2 are WNHNN and SYGVQD (reference sequence). The CDR3 DNA is TGCGCCTTAGTCGCGGCAGGGGGTGTCTGCAATCAGCCCCAGCATTTT. Translated, it gives CALVAAGGVCNQPQHF.

This clonotype was found many times. The V call is TRBV28, the J call TRBJ1-4; D is undetermined. The CDR3 consists of 16 residues. The V gene's germline CDR1 is MDHEN and CDR2 SYDVKM. The germline V and J ends were trimmed by 4 bases and 11 bases, with 23 bases remaining between them. The CDR3 DNA sequence: TGTGCCAGCAGTTCCCCGTTGCGCCTACCGGAGAGCAAACTGTTTTTT. This sequence encodes CASSSPLRLPESKLFF.

This clonotype was recorded many times. The chain recombines TRBV7-6 with TRBJ2-1; 11 positions match TRBD2. This CDR3 has 17 amino acids. Germline V gives CDR1 SGHVS, CDR2 FNYEAQ. V shed 3 bases and J 2 bases; nucleotides not matched to a gene: 6. In DNA, the CDR3 is TGTGCCAGCAGCTTTAGCGGGGGGGCCGATGCCTACAATGAGCAGTTCTTC. Residues: CASSFSGGADAYNEQFF.

This chain uses TRBV6-1 with TRBJ2-6, with D hard to call. The CDR3 extends over 15 amino acids. Germline V gives CDR1 MNHNS, CDR2 SASEGT. Trimming shortened V by 6 bases and J by 0 bases, and 9 bases separated the two germline ends. The CDR3 DNA reads as TGTGCCAGCAGGAAAGGCTTCTCTGGGGCCAACGTCCTGACTTTC. This codes for CASRKGFSGANVLTF.

In this sample, this clonotype turned up many times. The chain joins TRBV12-3 or TRBV12-4 to TRBJ2-7, with TRBD1 identical over 7 bases. The V gene end was trimmed by 3 bases and the J gene end by 6 bases; junction bases not matched to a gene: 14. The CDR3 sequence is 16 residues long. CDR3 coding DNA: TGTGCCAGCAGTTTGGGCCCGACAGGGTCTGGGAGCGAGCAGTACTTC. This translates into CASSLGPTGSGSEQYF.

This chain uses TRBV29-1 with TRBJ1-1, with a possible D match to TRBD1 (5 bases). The CDR3 spans 11 residues. Germline CDR1 and CDR2: SQVTM and ANQGSEA. V was shortened by 7 bases and J by 2 bases, with 8 bases between the two germline ends. This CDR3 reads CSGGGNTEAFF. CDR3 nucleotides: TGCAGCGGGGGGGGTAACACTGAAGCTTTCTTT.

This clonotype appeared many times. The rearrangement joins TRBV7-9 to TRBJ2-5; perhaps TRBD2 as D (6 bases). The CDR3 has 15 amino acids. Germline V lookup: CDR1 SEHNR, CDR2 FQNEAQ (reference sequence). The V and J ends lost 3 bases and 3 bases respectively, with 14 bases between them. In DNA form, the CDR3 reads TGTGCCAGCAGCTTCAACGCGGGGATGGAAGAGACCCAGTACTTC. This translates into CASSFNAGMEETQYF.

V gene TRBV14 combines with J gene TRBJ1-4; D is unresolved. Trimming shortened V by 4 bases and J by 8 bases, and 17 bases separated the two germline ends. Germline V lookup: CDR1 SGHDN, CDR2 FVKESK. The CDR3 sequence is 15 residues long. CDR3 bases: TGTGCCAGCAGCCCTAACCCCGTTTTGAGGGAAAAACTGTTTTTT. This translates into CASSPNPVLREKLFF.

This clonotype was counted only a few times. This CDR3 is CASSQDHGRRVDTQYF. In DNA, the CDR3 is TGCGCCAGCAGCCAAGACCACGGCCGGAGGGTAGATACGCAGTATTTT. This rearrangement joins TRBV4-3 to TRBJ2-3, with D tentatively TRBD2 (6 bases). The length of the CDR3 is 16 residues. Per the germline V gene, CDR1 is LGHNA and CDR2 is YSLEER. Trimming took off 0 bases at V and 5 bases at J, with 15 bases between the two ends.

Only a few counts were recorded for this clonotype. The rearrangement uses TRBV7-2 and TRBJ1-2, with 10 bases matching TRBD1. The CDR3 totals 17 residues. V dropped 6 bases and J dropped 4; count of bases not matched to a gene: 14. CDR1 and CDR2 (germline): SGHTA, FQGNSA. CDR3 loop: CASRDPGQGFLGYGYTF. In DNA, the CDR3 is TGTGCCAGCAGGGACCCGGGACAGGGGTTTCTCGGCTATGGCTACACCTTC.

Details on this clonotype: The junction shows a germline mismatch at one end, possibly a read error. V and J are TRBV2 and TRBJ2-7, with D hard to call. The length of the CDR3 is 10 residues. Germline V gives CDR1 SNHLY, CDR2 FYNNEI. This CDR3 reads CASSEDEQYF. The CDR3 DNA follows: TGTGCCAGCAGTGAAGACGAACAGTACTTC. Full variable domain (rest looked up from reference TRBV2 and TRBJ2-7): EPEVTQTPSHQVTQMGQEVILRCVPISNHLYFYWYRQILGQKVEFLVSFYNNEISEKSEIFDDQFSVERPDGSNFTLKIRSTKLEDSAMYFCASSEDEQYFGPGTRLTVT.

This clonotype has ten or more counts. The J gene is TRBJ2-7, the V gene TRBV28, with 7 positions matching TRBD1. Germline V gene sequence: CDR1 MDHEN, CDR2 SYDVKM. V lost 5 bases to trimming and J lost 2 bases; unmatched junction nucleotides: 9. The CDR3 totals 15 residues. This CDR3 reads CASSPGTALTYEQYF. The CDR3 nucleotides are TGTGCCAGCAGTCCCGGGACAGCGTTGACCTACGAGCAGTACTTC.

This clonotype was seen only a few times. The chain joins TRBV13 to TRBJ1-1; no firm D call. This CDR3 comprises 18 residues. The germline gives CDR1 PRHDT, CDR2 FYEKMQ (reference sequence). Trimming took 0 bases from V and 3 from J, leaving 20 bases between them. In DNA form, the CDR3 reads TGTGCCAGCAGCTTAGGCCGGCGCTGGGCATCCATGGACACTGAAGCTTTCTTT. Its protein product is CASSLGRRWASMDTEAFF.

The V and J genes are TRBV6-1 and TRBJ2-5; TRBD2 is a possible D gene (6 bases). The CDR3 has 17 residues. Trimming shortened V by 0 bases and J by 1 base, and 15 bases separated the two germline ends. Germline values: CDR1 MNHNS, CDR2 SASEGT. The DNA for the CDR3 is TGTGCCAGCAGTGAAGCTCTAGCGCAAGGAGTCCAAGAGACCCAGTACTTC. This encodes CASSEALAQGVQETQYF.

The rearrangement uses TRBV27 and TRBJ1-2, with a possible D match to TRBD1 (5 bases). CDR3 length: 15 amino acids. Trimming removed 0 bases at V and 13 bases at J, with 21 bases between. The germline V gene encodes CDR1 MNHEY and CDR2 SMNVEV (reference sequence). The CDR3 DNA follows: TGTGCCAGCAGTTTATCCGGTGGGACGGCCGGCAAGGGCACCTTC. Translation: CASSLSGGTAGKGTF.

This clonotype was detected ten times or more. The gene calls are TRBV7-2 and TRBJ2-7; a weak D match, TRBD1 (6 bases). The CDR3 totals 15 residues. Germline assignment: CDR1 SGHTA and CDR2 FQGNSA. V lost 2 bases to trimming and J lost 5 bases, with 16 bases between them. The CDR3 DNA reads as TGTGCCAGCAGCTTATTCGCGAGGCAGGGGAACGAGCAGTACTTC. Its translation is CASSLFARQGNEQYF. The entire variable domain, with the rest obtained from reference TRBV7-2 and TRBJ2-7, is as follows: GAGVSQSPSNKVTEKGKDVELRCDPISGHTALYWYRQSLGQGLEFLIYFQGNSAPDKSGLPSDRFSAERTGGSVSTLTIQRTQQEDSAVYLCASSLFARQGNEQYFGPGTRLTVT.

The chain links TRBV5-6 to TRBJ1-1; D gene uncertain. Per germline, CDR1 SGHDT and CDR2 YYEEEE. The germline V and J ends were trimmed by 4 bases and 1 base, with 17 bases remaining between them. CDR3 length: 16 residues. The CDR3 nucleotides read TGTGCCAGCAGCCCGCGGTTTGGCTCTCGGAACACTGAAGCTTTCTTT. The encoded protein is CASSPRFGSRNTEAFF.

This clonotype was counted ten times or more. The chain joins TRBV7-8 to TRBJ1-5; 8 bases are shared with TRBD1. Per the germline V gene, CDR1 is SGHVS and CDR2 is FQNEAQ. With V trimmed by 1 base and J by 9 bases, 8 bases remained unmatched. There are 15 residues in the CDR3. The CDR3 DNA follows: TGTGCCAGCAGCTTAGTGGGACAGGCCCTTGCGCCCCAGCATTTT. As protein: CASSLVGQALAPQHF.

This clonotype was seen only once. This chain links TRBV6-5 with TRBJ1-5; D gene unclear. The germline V gene has CDR1 MNHEY and CDR2 SVGAGI. Trimming removed 3 bases from V and 0 bases from J, with 9 bases in between. This CDR3 has 15 amino acids. The DNA for the CDR3 is TGTGCCAGCAGTTATAACGGGAATAGCAATCAGCCCCAGCATTTT. Its translation is CASSYNGNSNQPQHF.